This is a list of T cell receptor beta chains from one sample in a study of T cell responses to AZD1222 COVID-19 vaccine. Measured with immunoSEQ multiplex PCR; TCRdb has only the in-frame clones, and not every one. The sample yields 130,000 to 150,000 clones, 75% to 85% seen once. The sequenced sample was peripheral blood, obtained on day 0 of MenACWY control vaccination. Receptor source: an adult in good health. Each CDR3 is given with its conserved first and last residue. The D gene is left open where the match is weak. Clone size appears in some rows only: once, few, many, or a class for an expanded clone.

clone_size j_call d_call v_call cdr3_nt cdr3_aa
few TRBJ2-2 . TRBV27 TGTGCCAGCAGTTCAAAGCGCGGGGTGGGTACCGGGGAGCTGTTTTTT CASSSKRGVGTGELFF
. TRBJ1-2 . TRBV5-8 TGTGCCAGCAGCCCGCAAGAGACTCGTGGCTACACCTTC CASSPQETRGYTF
. TRBJ2-1 . TRBV24-1 TGTGCCACCGCCAGCGCAGCGGGTGTTGGAAATGAGCAGTTCTTC CATASAAGVGNEQFF
. TRBJ2-3 . TRBV28 TGTGCCAGCAGTTTGGCCCAGGGGGGTGGTTGGGCAGATACGCAGTATTTT CASSLAQGGGWADTQYF
. TRBJ1-2 . TRBV19 TGTGCCAGGGGCGGGACCCGAGGAGGGTTGGCTAACTATGGCTACACCTTC CARGGTRGGLANYGYTF
. TRBJ1-3 TRBD1 TRBV5-6 TGTGCCAGCAGCTATCTGCCACAGGGGTTGGGAGCTGGAAACACCATATATTTT CASSYLPQGLGAGNTIYF
. TRBJ2-2 . TRBV28 TGTGCCAGCAGTTTATTAAGGGGCTCCGGGGAGCTGTTTTTT CASSLLRGSGELFF
medium-sized TRBJ2-3 . TRBV6-2/TRBV6-3 TGTGCCAGCAGTATAAACATCCCAGATACGCAGTATTTT CASSINIPDTQYF
. TRBJ2-1 TRBD2 TRBV11-2 TGTGCCAGCAGCTTGGGACTAGCTAGTGAGCAGTTCTTC CASSLGLASEQFF
. TRBJ1-4 . TRBV18 TGTGCCAGCTCGACGGCGGGAACTAATGAAAAACTGTTTTTT CASSTAGTNEKLFF
. TRBJ1-1 . TRBV7-9 TGTGCCAGCAGCTCCCCCCTACATACAGAGGTAGGCACTGAAGCTTTCTTT CASSSPLHTEVGTEAFF
many TRBJ1-2 . TRBV29-1 TGCAGCGTTGTGAAGTCCTATGGCTACACCTTC CSVVKSYGYTF
. TRBJ2-2 . TRBV5-5 TGTGCCAGCAGCGCTGGAGTAGGAGCCTCGAACACCGGGGAGCTGTTTTTT CASSAGVGASNTGELFF
. TRBJ2-6 . TRBV7-8 TGTGCCAGCAGCTTACTAACCACCGGTGTAGTAAGCGTCCTGACTTTC CASSLLTTGVVSVLTF
. TRBJ1-1 TRBD1 TRBV3-1/TRBV3-2 TGTGCCAGCAGCCAGGGGACAGGGGGCCCAGCTTTCTTT CASSQGTGGPAFF
. TRBJ1-5 . TRBV28 TGTGCCAGTAGCGGGTTGATCAATCAGCCCCAGCATTTT CASSGLINQPQHF
once TRBJ2-5 . TRBV29-1 TGCAGCGTTGTTGGGCAGAGATTAGAGACCCAGTACTTC CSVVGQRLETQYF
. TRBJ2-2 TRBD1 TRBV18 TGTGCCAGCTCACCCAGGACAGGGCTCGGCACCGGGGAGCTGTTTTTT CASSPRTGLGTGELFF
. TRBJ2-3 . TRBV28 TGTGCCAGCAGTTTCAGGGCCAATACGCAGTATTTT CASSFRANTQYF
. TRBJ1-3 . TRBV6-5 TGTGCCAGCAAGTTACACTCTGGAAACACCATATATTTT CASKLHSGNTIYF
. TRBJ1-1 . TRBV21-1 TGTGCCAGCAGCAAAGCAAGACAGGGGGCGTTCCTTGAAGCTTTCTTT CASSKARQGAFLEAFF
. TRBJ2-1 . TRBV28 TGTGCCAGCAGTTTAAAGCTAGCGATGAGCTCCTACAATGAGCAGTTCTTC CASSLKLAMSSYNEQFF
. TRBJ2-2 . TRBV27 TGTGCCAGCAGTTCTCCCCTTGGGCGGGCGAACACCGGGGAGCTGTTTTTT CASSSPLGRANTGELFF
. TRBJ2-4 . TRBV7-9 TGTGCCAGCAGCTTATCAAGAACAGGCAATCAGTACTTC CASSLSRTGNQYF
. TRBJ1-3 . TRBV28 TGTGCCAGCAGTTTAGCATCTGTCTCTGGAAACACCATATATTTT CASSLASVSGNTIYF
. TRBJ2-3 . TRBV10-2 TGCGCCAGCAGTGAGTCCACAGATACGCAGTATTTT CASSESTDTQYF
. TRBJ2-3 TRBD2 TRBV9 TGTGCCAGCAGCAAGACTAGCGGGGGGGCCCAAAATACGCAGTATTTT CASSKTSGGAQNTQYF
. TRBJ2-6 . TRBV5-1 TGCGCCAGCAGCTTGGATCCTCCAGGGTCTGGGGCCAACGTCCTGACTTTC CASSLDPPGSGANVLTF
. TRBJ1-2 TRBD1 TRBV5-1 TGCGCCAGTCAAATCGGGACAGGGGGCTATGGCTACACCTTC CASQIGTGGYGYTF
once TRBJ2-3 . TRBV7-8 TGTGCCAGCAGCTTATTTCCAGGGGGCACAGATACGCAGTATTTT CASSLFPGGTDTQYF
. TRBJ2-2 . TRBV12-3/TRBV12-4 TGTGCCAGCAGTTTTAAAGGGGAGCTGTTTTTT CASSFKGELFF
. TRBJ1-5 TRBD1 TRBV19 TGTGCCAGTAGAGGACAGGGGGCTCAGCCCCAGCATTTT CASRGQGAQPQHF
. TRBJ1-1 TRBD1 TRBV3-1/TRBV3-2 TGTGCCAGCAGCAAGGGACAGGGCCACACTGAAGCTTTCTTT CASSKGQGHTEAFF
. TRBJ2-2 . TRBV4-1 TGCGCCAGTTCCCATAGCACCGGGGAGCTGTTTTTT CASSHSTGELFF
many TRBJ2-2 . TRBV6-5 TGTGCCAGCAGTTGGAGACAGGTTGGCGGGGAGCTGTTTTTT CASSWRQVGGELFF
. TRBJ1-2 . TRBV27 TGTGCCAGCGCCGGAGGGGCTTATAACTATGGCTACACCTTC CASAGGAYNYGYTF
. TRBJ2-1 TRBD2 TRBV5-1 TGCGCCAGCAGCTTCGCCTCCAGGACTAGCGGAAACAATGAGCAGTTCTTC CASSFASRTSGNNEQFF
. TRBJ2-5 TRBD1 TRBV5-1 TGCGCCAGCAGCTTGGAACAGGGGGCGCCTCGGGAGACCCAGTACTTC CASSLEQGAPRETQYF
. TRBJ2-3 . TRBV10-1 TGCGCCAGCAGTGATTGGCCTCAAGATACGCAGTATTTT CASSDWPQDTQYF